The clone carrying this T cell receptor beta chain was observed a few times. Its matching antigen is unknown. The sample is drawn from a study of blood T cells in healthy people across ages. A J-beta primer mix and a sample-barcoded 5' primer were used in a second PCR of about 7 to 12 cycles. From the 5' RACE reads, TCRdb called clonotypes with MiXCR, one entry per CDR3 protein. The repertoire holds fewer than 1,000,000 distinct CDR3 sequences, roughly 44% seen once, with around 21% in the top ten. Study-wide points: In long-lived donors, naive CD4+ cell counts and diversity exceeded those of aged donors.

Trimming pared 2 bases from V and 1 base from J, leaving 17 bases between. The CDR3 has 17 amino acids. Germline CDR1 reads PRHDT; CDR2 reads FYEKMQ (reference sequence). The sample was blood. This sequence was found in a man in his sixties in good health. The rearrangement uses TRBV13 and TRBJ1-1; tentative D call: TRBD1 (5 bases). The CDR3 loop is CASSLQGAGKRNTEAFF. In DNA form, the CDR3 reads TGTGCCAGCAGCTTACAGGGAGCGGGTAAAAGGAACACTGAAGCTTTCTTT.